Each of the 23 T cell receptor beta chains below was sequenced from the same sample in a study of CD8+ T cells in alopecia areata. Extraction and reverse transcription of RNA yielded cDNA as the sequencing template. The protocol was immunoSEQ multiplex PCR, while the TCRdb copy is restricted to in-frame clones and leaves out a portion. The sample lists under 40,000 clones, 45% to 55% seen once, with about 1.8% in the top ten. CD25+CD127- cells were sorted from CD4+ cells in four or five patients. Sample: CD4+ Tregs sorted from blood. These receptors came from a human donor with alopecia areata.

J is TRBJ1-5 and V is TRBV10-2; D uncertain. Trimming took 7 bases from V and 3 from J, leaving 10 bases between them. The germline gives CDR1 WSHSY, CDR2 SAAADI. The CDR3 covers 13 residues. The CDR3 nucleotides are TGCGCCAGCATGGGGAGTGACAATCAGCCCCAGCATTTT. Encoded protein: CASMGSDNQPQHF.

A single count supports this clone. The rearrangement links TRBV5-1 to TRBJ2-1; TRBD2 matches at 13 bases. With 4 bases clipped from V and 4 bases from J, the junction kept 5 bases outside the gene matches. Germline values: CDR1 SGHRS, CDR2 YFSETQ. This CDR3 spans 16 amino acids. The CDR3 sequence: CASSGTSGTFYNEQFF. The CDR3 DNA follows: TGCGCCAGCAGCGGGACTAGCGGGACATTTTACAATGAGCAGTTCTTC. The full variable domain, with the rest looked up from reference TRBV5-1 and TRBJ2-1, is KAGVTQTPRYLIKTRGQQVTLSCSPISGHRSVSWYQQTPGQGLQFLFEYFSETQRNKGNFPGRFSGRQFSNSRSEMNVSTLELGDSALYLCASSGTSGTFYNEQFFGPGTRLTVL.

The rearrangement links TRBV27 to TRBJ2-1, with 10 bases lining up with TRBD2. Germline V gene sequence: CDR1 MNHEY, CDR2 SMNVEV (reference sequence). The CDR3 has 17 residues. After removal of 2 bases from V and 4 bases from J, the junction contained 8 bases not matched to a gene. DNA of the CDR3: TGTGCCAGCAGTTTAAGGAGCCTAGCGGGGGAATACAATGAGCAGTTCTTC. This translates into CASSLRSLAGEYNEQFF.

This clone has more than one count but fewer than ten. V gene TRBV10-3 combines with J gene TRBJ2-1; the D gene is possibly TRBD2 (6 bases). CDR1 is ENHRY, CDR2 SYGVKD, per germline. This CDR3 has 17 residues. Trimming cost V 0 bases and J 5 bases, with 17 bases left between them. The CDR3 nucleotides read TGTGCCATCAGTGAGTCTGAGATTATTAGCGGAAACAATGAGCAGTTCTTC. This gives the protein CAISESEIISGNNEQFF.

This sequence joins TRBV2 and TRBJ2-5, with 9 bases fitting TRBD2. CDR3 length: 15 amino acids. From germline, CDR1 is SNHLY and CDR2 FYNNEI. With V trimmed by 2 bases and J by 5 bases, 6 bases remained unmatched. The CDR3 here is CASSETSGRWETQYF. CDR3 nucleotides: TGTGCCAGCAGTGAAACAAGCGGGAGGTGGGAGACCCAGTACTTC.

The chain recombines TRBV7-2 with TRBJ2-3, with 7 positions matching TRBD2. Germline lookup yields CDR1 SGHTA and CDR2 FQGNSA. The V gene end was trimmed by 5 bases and the J gene end by 4 bases; junction bases not matched to a gene: 12. This CDR3 has 16 residues. CDR3 DNA sequence: TGTGCCAGCAGCCGCGTCGGGGGAGGGTCTTCAGATACGCAGTATTTT. Translating gives CASSRVGGGSSDTQYF. Drawing the rest from reference TRBV7-2 and TRBJ2-3, the complete variable domain is GAGVSQSPSNKVTEKGKDVELRCDPISGHTALYWYRQSLGQGLEFLIYFQGNSAPDKSGLPSDRFSAERTGGSVSTLTIQRTQQEDSAVYLCASSRVGGGSSDTQYFGPGTRLTVL.

By share of the sample, this clone is medium-sized. V usage is TRBV7-9 and J usage is TRBJ1-2; D is unclear. Germline lookup yields CDR1 SEHNR and CDR2 FQNEAQ (reference sequence). This CDR3 has 13 residues. Trimming left V 5 bases short and J 4 bases short, with 11 bases between. The CDR3 loop reads CASSRVGAYGYTF. The DNA for the CDR3 is TGTGCCAGCAGCCGAGTTGGCGCCTATGGCTACACCTTC.

In this sample, this clone turned up a few times. The chain recombines TRBV7-9 with TRBJ2-3, with TRBD2 matching over 13 bases. Germline trimming cut 3 bases from V and 8 bases from J; bases unmatched to any gene: 5. This CDR3 comprises 15 residues. Per the germline V gene, CDR1 is SEHNR and CDR2 is FQNEAQ (reference sequence). The CDR3 DNA sequence: TGTGCCAGCAGCTTTACGACTAGCGGGAGGTTTACGCAGTATTTT. It translates to CASSFTTSGRFTQYF.

The chain has TRBV7-3 and TRBJ2-1, with 9 bases aligning to TRBD1. V lost 3 bases to trimming and J lost 1 base; unmatched junction nucleotides: 1. Per germline, CDR1 SGHTA and CDR2 FQGTGA. The CDR3 length is 15 residues. CDR3 coding DNA: TGTGCCAGCAGCTTGGGACAGGGATCCTACAATGAGCAGTTCTTC. Its translation is CASSLGQGSYNEQFF.

The chain uses TRBV5-1 and TRBJ1-4; the D is unclear. The CDR3 contains 15 residues. Germline V gives CDR1 SGHRS, CDR2 YFSETQ. Trimming stripped 4 bases from V and 8 bases from J, with 18 bases between. CDR3 sequence reads: CASSREAGYGEKLFF. The CDR3 bases are TGCGCCAGCAGCCGCGAGGCCGGGTACGGGGAAAAACTGTTTTTT.

The chain has TRBV27 and TRBJ1-2; TRBD1 matches at 11 bases. The CDR3 has 16 amino acids. Germline V gives CDR1 MNHEY, CDR2 SMNVEV (reference sequence). V trimming: 3 bases; J trimming: 3 bases; junction bases outside the gene matches: 6. The CDR3: CASSFTDRGRYYGYTF. The CDR3 coding sequence is TGTGCCAGCAGTTTTACGGACAGGGGGCGTTACTATGGCTACACCTTC.

This clone appeared a few times. The V call is TRBV28, the J call TRBJ2-7, with 7 nucleotides matching TRBD2. CDR3 length equals 14 residues. V was clipped by 3 bases and J by 6 bases; unmatched bases: 8. The germline gives CDR1 MDHEN, CDR2 SYDVKM. The CDR3 is CASSFKAGTLEQYF. DNA for the CDR3: TGTGCCAGCAGTTTTAAAGCGGGAACTCTCGAGCAGTACTTC.

The gene calls are TRBV7-2 and TRBJ2-2; TRBD2 is a possible D gene (5 bases). The CDR3 consists of 15 residues. The germline CDR1 and CDR2 sequences are SGHTA and FQGNSA. The V end lost 5 bases, the J end lost 1 base, and 11 bases lay between the germline ends. The CDR3 DNA sequence: TGTGCCAGCAGCCAAGAGGGATTGAACACCGGGGAGCTGTTTTTT. Its protein is CASSQEGLNTGELFF.

The chain is built from TRBV7-8 and TRBJ2-7; no definite D call. CDR3 length equals 14 residues. CDR1 and CDR2 from the germline V gene are SGHVS and FQNEAQ. The V end lost 2 bases, the J end lost 5 bases, and 13 bases lay between the germline ends. The CDR3 sequence: CASSLQVIQHEQYF. DNA for the CDR3: TGTGCCAGCAGCTTACAAGTCATCCAACACGAGCAGTACTTC.

The J gene is TRBJ2-7, the V gene TRBV7-2; D gene ambiguous. Trimming shortened V by 1 base and J by 6 bases, and 10 bases separated the two germline ends. The germline V gene encodes CDR1 SGHTA and CDR2 FQGNSA. There are 13 residues in the CDR3. Here the CDR3 DNA reads TGTGCCAGCAGCTTAGAGTGGTCACGCGAGCAGTACTTC. Translating gives CASSLEWSREQYF.

The chain is built from TRBV7-2 and TRBJ2-7; D gene uncertain. The CDR3 contains 13 residues. Germline loops: CDR1 SGHTA, CDR2 FQGNSA. V was clipped by 5 bases and J by 1 base, with 9 bases between them. The CDR3 spells CASSPIASYEQYF. Here the CDR3 DNA reads TGTGCCAGCAGCCCCATTGCTTCCTACGAGCAGTACTTC.

Only a few counts were recorded for this clone. The chain couples TRBV29-1 to TRBJ2-5; D is unclear. This CDR3 has 13 amino acids. Germline CDR1 is SQVTM and CDR2 is ANQGSEA. V dropped 6 bases and J dropped 5 bases, with 16 bases sitting between them. DNA for the CDR3: TGCAGCGTAAACAGAAACGAGAGGGAGACCCAGTACTTC. Residues: CSVNRNERETQYF.

This clone was observed a handful of times. V is TRBV21-1 and J is TRBJ2-7; whether TRBD2, the table's D call, matches the DNA was not checked. TRBV21-1 is a pseudogene. The CDR3 sequence is 16 residues long. CDR3 sequence: CASSKGPSGSSYEQYF. CDR3 DNA sequence: TGTGCCAGCAGCAAAGGGCCCAGCGGGAGCTCCTACGAGCAGTACTTC.

Only a few counts were recorded for this clone. The V call is TRBV25-1, the J call TRBJ2-5; 12 positions match TRBD2. The CDR3 is 15 residues long. Germline values: CDR1 MGHDK, CDR2 SYGVNS. V lost 6 bases, J lost 4 bases, and 6 bases stayed unmatched. The CDR3 nucleotides are TGTGCCAGCAGGGCGACTAGCGGGAGAGGAGAGACCCAGTACTTC. As protein: CASRATSGRGETQYF.

The V gene is TRBV29-1, the J gene TRBJ1-3; D uncertain. The CDR3 contains 15 residues. Germline lookup yields CDR1 SQVTM and CDR2 ANQGSEA. The V gene lost 6 bases and the J gene lost 0 bases, with 15 bases spanning the gap. The CDR3 bases are TGCAGCGTCGATAATGGGGATTTCTCTGGAAACACCATATATTTT. It encodes CSVDNGDFSGNTIYF.

V and J are TRBV5-1 and TRBJ2-1; D not certain. V was pared by 4 bases and J by 0 bases, with 14 bases between. Germline-derived CDR1 and CDR2 are SGHRS and YFSETQ. This CDR3 has 16 residues. The CDR3 sequence is CASSIPSWSSYNEQFF. In DNA, the CDR3 is TGCGCCAGCAGCATACCCTCATGGAGCTCCTACAATGAGCAGTTCTTC.

The chain is built from TRBV2 and TRBJ2-3, with D unresolved. Germline CDR1 SNHLY, CDR2 FYNNEI. Trimming cost V 4 bases and J 6 bases, with 5 bases left between them. CDR3 length equals 11 residues. CDR3 bases: TGTGCCAGCAGTGGGGTGGATACGCAGTATTTT. The encoded protein is CASSGVDTQYF.

This clone was found once. The V and J genes are TRBV19 and TRBJ2-7; D gene uncertain. Trimming removed 7 bases from V and 3 bases from J, with 7 bases in between. The CDR3 has 11 amino acids. Germline V lookup: CDR1 LNHDA, CDR2 SQIVND (reference sequence). DNA of the CDR3: TGTGCCAGTACCTCCGACTACGAGCAGTACTTC. Translating gives CASTSDYEQYF.